This T cell receptor (beta chain) stems from a study of T cell responses to AZD1222 COVID-19 vaccine. At the level of the study: Researchers grouped second doses given at about 4 or about 12 weeks into one pool. General observations from the study: The donor group comprised mostly white British people and more females; the analysis possibly underestimated clonal diversity. Only 5 or 6 people who got AZD1222 tested seropositive at baseline.

In the case of this clone: The antigen is not known.

The germline V and J ends were trimmed by 6 bases and 2 bases, with 6 bases remaining between them. In germline, CDR1 is SNHLY, CDR2 FYNNEI. The CDR3 is 12 amino acids. Profiled with immunoSEQ multiplex PCR; TCRdb holds only in-frame clones, not every one. The sample lists some 90,000 clones, nearly 90% seen once, with over 15% in the top ten. The sequence was collected from an adult in good health. The chain carries TRBV2 and TRBJ2-3; the D is unclear. The specimen was peripheral blood, collected on day 0 of AZD1222 vaccination. For the CDR3, the DNA is TGTGCCAGCAGCGGATTCACAGATACGCAGTATTTT. This encodes CASSGFTDTQYF. The variable domain in full, with the rest retrieved from reference TRBV2 and TRBJ2-3, is EPEVTQTPSHQVTQMGQEVILRCVPISNHLYFYWYRQILGQKVEFLVSFYNNEISEKSEIFDDQFSVERPDGSNFTLKIRSTKLEDSAMYFCASSGFTDTQYFGPGTRLTVL.